This TCR beta chain stems from a study of blood T cell repertoires in COVID-19. About the research overall: The United States, Italy and Spain supplied acute and convalescent COVID-19 samples.

Of note for this clone: Additional DNA sequences in this sample encode the identical CDR3.

The germline V gene encodes CDR1 KGHSH and CDR2 LQKENI. CDR3 length: 15 amino acids. V was clipped by 0 bases and J by 0 bases, with 5 bases between them. Repertoires were generated with immunoSEQ multiplex PCR, while TCRdb's copy carries only in-frame clones and drops some. The data show 150,000 to 170,000 clones, with around 83% seen just once and about 12% held by the top ten. Seattle's enrolled individuals joined amid active infection and were then monitored longitudinally. The sequencing sample was made of peripheral blood. This clonotype was obtained from a woman aged 60 to 75 with COVID-19, enrolled during active disease. V gene TRBV18 combines with J gene TRBJ1-4; D unclear. The CDR3 sequence: CASSPPGATNEKLFF. Here the CDR3 DNA reads TGTGCCAGCTCACCACCGGGAGCAACTAATGAAAAACTGTTTTTT. The whole variable domain, filled in from reference TRBV18 and TRBJ1-4, reads NAGVMQNPRHLVRRRGQEARLRCSPMKGHSHVYWYRQLPEEGLKFMVYLQKENIIDESGMPKERFSAEFPKEGPSILRIQQVVRGDSAAYFCASSPPGATNEKLFFGSGTQLSVL.